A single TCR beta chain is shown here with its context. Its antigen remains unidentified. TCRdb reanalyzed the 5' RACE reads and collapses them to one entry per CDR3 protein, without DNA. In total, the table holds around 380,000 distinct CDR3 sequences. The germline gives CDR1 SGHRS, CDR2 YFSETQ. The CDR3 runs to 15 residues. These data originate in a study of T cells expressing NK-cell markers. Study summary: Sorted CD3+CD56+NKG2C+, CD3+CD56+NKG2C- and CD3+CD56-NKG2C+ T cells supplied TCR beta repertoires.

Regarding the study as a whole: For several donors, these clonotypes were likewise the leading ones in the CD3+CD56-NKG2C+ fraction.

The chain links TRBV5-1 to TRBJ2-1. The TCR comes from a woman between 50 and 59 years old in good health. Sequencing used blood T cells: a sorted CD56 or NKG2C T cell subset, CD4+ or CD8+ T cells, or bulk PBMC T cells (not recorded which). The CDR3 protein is CASSLDRITYNEQFF. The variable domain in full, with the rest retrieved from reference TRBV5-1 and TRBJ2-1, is KAGVTQTPRYLIKTRGQQVTLSCSPISGHRSVSWYQQTPGQGLQFLFEYFSETQRNKGNFPGRFSGRQFSNSRSEMNVSTLELGDSALYLCASSLDRITYNEQFFGPGTRLTVL.